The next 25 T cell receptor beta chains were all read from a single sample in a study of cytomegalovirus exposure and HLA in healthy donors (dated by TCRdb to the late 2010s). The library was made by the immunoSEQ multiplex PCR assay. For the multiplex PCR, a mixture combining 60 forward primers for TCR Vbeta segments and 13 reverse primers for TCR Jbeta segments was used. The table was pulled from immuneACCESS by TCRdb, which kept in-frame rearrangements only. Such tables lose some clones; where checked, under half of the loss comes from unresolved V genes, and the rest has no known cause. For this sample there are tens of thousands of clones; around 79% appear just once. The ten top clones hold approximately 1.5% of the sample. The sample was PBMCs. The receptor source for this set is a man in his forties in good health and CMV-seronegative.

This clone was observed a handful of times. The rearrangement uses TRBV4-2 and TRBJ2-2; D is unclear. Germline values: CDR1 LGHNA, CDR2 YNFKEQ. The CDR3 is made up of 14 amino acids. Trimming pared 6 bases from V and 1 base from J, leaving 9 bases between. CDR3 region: CASRQNRNTGELFF. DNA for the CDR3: TGTGCCAGCAGGCAGAACAGGAACACCGGGGAGCTGTTTTTT.

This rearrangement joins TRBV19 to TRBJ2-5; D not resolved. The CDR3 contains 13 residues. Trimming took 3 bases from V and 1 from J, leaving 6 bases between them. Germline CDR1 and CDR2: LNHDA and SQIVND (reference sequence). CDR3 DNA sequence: TGTGCCAGTAGTATCAACACCCAAGAGACCCAGTACTTC. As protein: CASSINTQETQYF.

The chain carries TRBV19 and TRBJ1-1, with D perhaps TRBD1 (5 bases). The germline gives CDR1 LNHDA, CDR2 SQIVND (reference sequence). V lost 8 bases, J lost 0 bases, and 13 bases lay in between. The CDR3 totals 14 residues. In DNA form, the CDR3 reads TGTGCCAGTGCGCAGGGTAACATGAACACTGAAGCTTTCTTT. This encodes CASAQGNMNTEAFF. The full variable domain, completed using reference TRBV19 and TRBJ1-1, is DGGITQSPKYLFRKEGQNVTLSCEQNLNHDAMYWYRQDPGQGLRLIYYSQIVNDFQKGDIAEGYSVSREKKESFPLTVTSAQKNPTAFYLCASAQGNMNTEAFFGQGTRLTVV.

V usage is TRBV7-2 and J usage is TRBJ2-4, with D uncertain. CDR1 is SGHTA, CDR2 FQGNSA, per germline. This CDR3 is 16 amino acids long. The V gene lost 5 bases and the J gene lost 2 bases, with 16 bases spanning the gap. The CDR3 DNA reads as TGTGCCAGCAGCCCACAGTGGCTACCGTCCAAAAACATTCAGTACTTC. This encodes CASSPQWLPSKNIQYF.

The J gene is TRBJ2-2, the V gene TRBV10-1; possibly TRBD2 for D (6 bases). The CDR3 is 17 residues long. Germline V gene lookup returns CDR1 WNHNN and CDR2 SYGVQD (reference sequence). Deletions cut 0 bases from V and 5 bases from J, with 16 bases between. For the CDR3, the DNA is TGCGCCAGCAGTGAGTCTATCGGGGGAGGAAGAACCGGGGAGCTGTTTTTT. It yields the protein CASSESIGGGRTGELFF.

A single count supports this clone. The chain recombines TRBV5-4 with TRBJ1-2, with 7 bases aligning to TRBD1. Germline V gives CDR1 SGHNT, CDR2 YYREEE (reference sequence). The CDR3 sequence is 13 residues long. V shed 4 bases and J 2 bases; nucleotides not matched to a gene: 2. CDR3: CASSGDRNYGYTF. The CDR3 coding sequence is TGTGCCAGCAGCGGGGACAGAAACTATGGCTACACCTTC. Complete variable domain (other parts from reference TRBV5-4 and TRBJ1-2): ETGVTQSPTHLIKTRGQQVTLRCSSQSGHNTVSWYQQALGQGPQFIFQYYREEENGRGNFPPRFSGLQFPNYSSELNVNALELDDSALYLCASSGDRNYGYTFGSGTRLTVV.

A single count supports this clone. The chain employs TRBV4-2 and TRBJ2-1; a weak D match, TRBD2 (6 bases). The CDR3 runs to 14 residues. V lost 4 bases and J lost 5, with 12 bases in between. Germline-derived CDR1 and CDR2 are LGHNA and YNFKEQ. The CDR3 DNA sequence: TGTGCCAGCAGCCGAGCGGGCCAAAACAATGAGCAGTTCTTC. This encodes CASSRAGQNNEQFF.

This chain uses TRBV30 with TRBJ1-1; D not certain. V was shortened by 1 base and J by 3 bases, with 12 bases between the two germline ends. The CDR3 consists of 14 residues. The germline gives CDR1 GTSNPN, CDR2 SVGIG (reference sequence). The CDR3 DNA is TGTGCCTGGAGTGCACGGACTTGGGACACTGAAGCTTTCTTT. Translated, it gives CAWSARTWDTEAFF.

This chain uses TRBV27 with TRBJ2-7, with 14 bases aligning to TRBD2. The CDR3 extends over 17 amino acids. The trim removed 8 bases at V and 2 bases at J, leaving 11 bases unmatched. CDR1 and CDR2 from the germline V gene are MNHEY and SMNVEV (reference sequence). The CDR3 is CASRTGTSGRITYEQYF. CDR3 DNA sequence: TGTGCCAGCCGGACCGGGACTAGCGGGAGAATTACCTACGAGCAGTACTTC.

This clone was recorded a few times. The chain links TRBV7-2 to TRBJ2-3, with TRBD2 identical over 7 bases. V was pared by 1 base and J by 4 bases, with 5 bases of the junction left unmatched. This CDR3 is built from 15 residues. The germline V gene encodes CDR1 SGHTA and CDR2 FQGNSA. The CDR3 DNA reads TGTGCCAGCAGCTTAGTGGATAGCGGGCCAGATACGCAGTATTTT. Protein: CASSLVDSGPDTQYF.

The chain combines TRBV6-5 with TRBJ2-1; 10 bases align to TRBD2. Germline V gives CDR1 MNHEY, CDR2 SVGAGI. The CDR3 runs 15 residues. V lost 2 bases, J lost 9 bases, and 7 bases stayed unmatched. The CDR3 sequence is CASSYPGTSVTEQFF. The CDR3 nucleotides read TGTGCCAGCAGTTACCCCGGGACTAGCGTTACTGAGCAGTTCTTC.

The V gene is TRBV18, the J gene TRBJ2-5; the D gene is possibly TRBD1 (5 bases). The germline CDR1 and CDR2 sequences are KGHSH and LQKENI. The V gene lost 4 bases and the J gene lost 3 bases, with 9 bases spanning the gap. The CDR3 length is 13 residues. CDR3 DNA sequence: TGTGCCAGCTCACAAGACAGAGAAGAGACCCAGTACTTC. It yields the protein CASSQDREETQYF. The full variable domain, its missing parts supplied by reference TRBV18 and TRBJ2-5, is NAGVMQNPRHLVRRRGQEARLRCSPMKGHSHVYWYRQLPEEGLKFMVYLQKENIIDESGMPKERFSAEFPKEGPSILRIQQVVRGDSAAYFCASSQDREETQYFGPGTRLLVL.

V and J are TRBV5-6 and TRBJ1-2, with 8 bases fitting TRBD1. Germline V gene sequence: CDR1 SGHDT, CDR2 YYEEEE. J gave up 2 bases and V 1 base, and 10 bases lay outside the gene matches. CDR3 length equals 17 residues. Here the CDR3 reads CASSLPGSGGSNYGYTF. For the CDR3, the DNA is TGTGCCAGCAGCTTGCCTGGGTCAGGGGGCAGCAACTATGGCTACACCTTC.

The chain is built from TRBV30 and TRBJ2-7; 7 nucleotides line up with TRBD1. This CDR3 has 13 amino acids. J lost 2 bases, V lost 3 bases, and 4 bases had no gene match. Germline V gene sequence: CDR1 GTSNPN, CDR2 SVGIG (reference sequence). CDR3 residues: CAWSRDRAYEQYF. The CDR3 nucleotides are TGTGCCTGGAGCCGCGACAGGGCCTACGAGCAGTACTTC.

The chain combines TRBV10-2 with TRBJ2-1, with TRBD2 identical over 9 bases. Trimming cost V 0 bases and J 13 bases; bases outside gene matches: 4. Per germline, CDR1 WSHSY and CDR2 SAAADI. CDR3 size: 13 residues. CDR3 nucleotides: TGCGCCAGCAGTGAGTCGACTAGCGGAGGCCAGTTCTTC. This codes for CASSESTSGGQFF.

The CDR3 coding sequence is TGTGCCAGCAACCCCGCGGGGGGCGAAAGCAATGAGCAGTTCTTC. This codes for CASNPAGGESNEQFF. The chain couples TRBV28 to TRBJ2-1; 8 nucleotides agree with TRBD2. The CDR3 length is 15 residues. From germline, CDR1 is MDHEN and CDR2 SYDVKM. Unmatched junction bases numbered 11, after V lost 7 bases and J lost 6 bases. The entire variable domain, with the rest obtained from reference TRBV28 and TRBJ2-1, is as follows: DVKVTQSSRYLVKRTGEKVFLECVQDMDHENMFWYRQDPGLGLRLIYFSYDVKMKEKGDIPEGYSVSREKKERFSLILESASTNQTSMYLCASNPAGGESNEQFFGPGTRLTVL.

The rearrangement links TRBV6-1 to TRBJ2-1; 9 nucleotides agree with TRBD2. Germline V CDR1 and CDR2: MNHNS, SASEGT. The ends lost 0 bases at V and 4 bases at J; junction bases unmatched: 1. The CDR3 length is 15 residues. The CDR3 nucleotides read TGTGCCAGCAGTGAAGCTCTAGCGGGGTACAATGAGCAGTTCTTC. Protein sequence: CASSEALAGYNEQFF.

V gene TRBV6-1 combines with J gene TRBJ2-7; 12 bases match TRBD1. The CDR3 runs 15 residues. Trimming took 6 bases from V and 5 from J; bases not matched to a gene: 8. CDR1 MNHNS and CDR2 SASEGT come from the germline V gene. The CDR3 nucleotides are TGTGCCAGCAGACTTACCGGGACAGGGGGCGACGAGCAGTACTTC. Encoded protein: CASRLTGTGGDEQYF.

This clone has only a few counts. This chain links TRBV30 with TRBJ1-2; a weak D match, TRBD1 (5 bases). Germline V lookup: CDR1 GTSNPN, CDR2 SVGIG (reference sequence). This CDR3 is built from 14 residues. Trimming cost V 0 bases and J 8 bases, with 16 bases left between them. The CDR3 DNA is TGTGCCTGGAGTGTATCAGCAGGGCTTGGGGGCTACACCTTC. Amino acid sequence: CAWSVSAGLGGYTF.

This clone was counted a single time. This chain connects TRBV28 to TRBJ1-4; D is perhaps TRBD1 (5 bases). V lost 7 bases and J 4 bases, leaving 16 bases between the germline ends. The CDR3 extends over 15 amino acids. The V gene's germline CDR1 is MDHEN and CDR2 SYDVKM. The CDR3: CASTRGWGLNEKLFF. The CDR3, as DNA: TGTGCCAGCACTAGGGGATGGGGCCTTAATGAAAAACTGTTTTTT.

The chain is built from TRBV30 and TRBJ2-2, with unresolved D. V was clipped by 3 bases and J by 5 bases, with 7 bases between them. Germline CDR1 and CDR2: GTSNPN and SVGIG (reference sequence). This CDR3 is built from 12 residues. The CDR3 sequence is CAWSRVTGELFF. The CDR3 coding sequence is TGTGCCTGGAGCCGGGTTACCGGGGAGCTGTTTTTT.

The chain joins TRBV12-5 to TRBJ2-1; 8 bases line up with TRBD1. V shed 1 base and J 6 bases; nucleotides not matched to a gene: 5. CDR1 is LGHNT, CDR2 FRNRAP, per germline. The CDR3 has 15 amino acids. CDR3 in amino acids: CASGLGTGTGNEQFF. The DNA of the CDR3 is TGTGCTAGTGGTTTGGGGACAGGGACGGGCAATGAGCAGTTCTTC.

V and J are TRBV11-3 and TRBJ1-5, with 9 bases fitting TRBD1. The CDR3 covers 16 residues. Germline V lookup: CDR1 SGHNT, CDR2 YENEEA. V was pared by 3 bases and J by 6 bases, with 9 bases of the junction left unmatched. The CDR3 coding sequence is TGTGCCAGCAGCTTCCGGGACAGGGAAAAAGGTCAGCCCCAGCATTTT. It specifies CASSFRDREKGQPQHF.

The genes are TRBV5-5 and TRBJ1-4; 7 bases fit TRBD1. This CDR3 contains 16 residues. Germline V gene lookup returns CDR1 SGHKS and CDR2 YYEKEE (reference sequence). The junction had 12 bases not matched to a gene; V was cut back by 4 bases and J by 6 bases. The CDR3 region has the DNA TGTGCCAGCAGCCGGGAACAGGGGACCGGGGATGAAAAACTGTTTTTT. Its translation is CASSREQGTGDEKLFF.

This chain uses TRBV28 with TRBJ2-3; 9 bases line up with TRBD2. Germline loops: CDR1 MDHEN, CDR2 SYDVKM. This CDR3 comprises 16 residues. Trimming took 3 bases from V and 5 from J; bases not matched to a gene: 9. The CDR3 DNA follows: TGTGCCAGCAGTTTTGGGCCGGGACTAGCAGAAGATACGCAGTATTTT. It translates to CASSFGPGLAEDTQYF.